The entry that follows covers one T cell receptor beta chain sequence. Its target is unknown. The junction departs from germline at one end; a sequencing error may be responsible. Time point given: patch test 1, 2 weeks after DPC sensitization. Treatment specified: therapeutic diphenylcyclopropenone sensitization with weekly scalp DPC. The entry originates in a study of human T cells and chemical hapten exposure. General study findings and limits: In comparison with controls, expanded TCRs gave rise to a significantly larger number of large CDR3 similarity clusters.

This CDR3 spans 13 amino acids. Germline V gene data show CDR1 as SGHAT and CDR2 as FQNNGV. As processed by the authors: With a range of roughly 23,224 to 690,600, the median per sample was about 87,000 TCRs. TCRdb itself ran the RACE reads through MiXCR, one entry per CDR3 protein. TCRdb's processing, not the authors', yielded these V and J calls. The sample includes about 120,000 distinct CDR3 sequences, about an eighth of them seen just once. Source: whole blood, taken in connection with sensitization to the hapten diphenylcyclopropenone (DPC). This sequence joins TRBV11-2 and TRBJ1-1, with TRBD1 as a possible D gene (5 bases). The TCR comes from a man aged 18-30 years with alopecia areata. Some clones in this sample may be carry-over from other donors' samples. CDR3 DNA: TGTGCCAGCAGCTCCAGGGTGAACATTGAAGCTTTCTTT. Protein: CASSSRVNIEAFF.